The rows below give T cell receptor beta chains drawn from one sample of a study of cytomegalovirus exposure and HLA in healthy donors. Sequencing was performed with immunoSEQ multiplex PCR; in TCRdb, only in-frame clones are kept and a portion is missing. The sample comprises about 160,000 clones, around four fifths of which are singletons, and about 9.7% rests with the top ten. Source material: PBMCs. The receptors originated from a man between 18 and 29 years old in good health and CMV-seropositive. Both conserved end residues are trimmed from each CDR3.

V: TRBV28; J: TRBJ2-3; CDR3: ASSSKWGGVNTQY
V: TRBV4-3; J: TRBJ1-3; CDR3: ASSQDIGARNTIY
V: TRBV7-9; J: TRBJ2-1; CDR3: ASSPAPVGGNEQF
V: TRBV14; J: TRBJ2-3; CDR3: ASSQSIKTGVWDTQY
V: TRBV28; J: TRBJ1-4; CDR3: ASGPGGVSVKLF
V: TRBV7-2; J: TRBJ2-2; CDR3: ASSPQWGELF
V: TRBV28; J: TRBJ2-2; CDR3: ASSSYRDTGELF
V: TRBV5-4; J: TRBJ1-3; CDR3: ASSRFGTGGNTIY
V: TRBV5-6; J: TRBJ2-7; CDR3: ASSSGAYEQY
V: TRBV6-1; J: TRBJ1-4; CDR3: ASSVGTAQKLF
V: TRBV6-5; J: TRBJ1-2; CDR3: ASSYSNLLRGGGYT
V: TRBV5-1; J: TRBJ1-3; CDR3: ASSFLQVSSGNTIY
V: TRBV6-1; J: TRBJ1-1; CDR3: ASSELRQQNTEAF
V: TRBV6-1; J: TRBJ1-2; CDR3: ASSEARYGYT
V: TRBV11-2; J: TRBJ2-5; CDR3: ASSRQEETQY
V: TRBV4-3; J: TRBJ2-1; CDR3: ASSQPPAGGKTYNEQF
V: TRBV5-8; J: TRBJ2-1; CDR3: ASSHQTGTGVLEQF
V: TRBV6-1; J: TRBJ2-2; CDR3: ASSALGTSGSPGELF
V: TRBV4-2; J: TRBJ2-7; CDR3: ASSARQGRGYEQY
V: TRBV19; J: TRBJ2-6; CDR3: ASTRAASGANVLT
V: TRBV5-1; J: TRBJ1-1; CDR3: ASSLWLSGNTEAF
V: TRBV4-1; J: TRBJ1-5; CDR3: ASSQDGSNQPQH
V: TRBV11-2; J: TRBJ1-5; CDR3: ASSLAPGREGQPQH
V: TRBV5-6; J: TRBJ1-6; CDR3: ASRWGGGNNSPLH
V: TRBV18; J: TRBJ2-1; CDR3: ASSQQGGSYNEQF
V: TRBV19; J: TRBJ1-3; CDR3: ASSIVPTEGNTIY
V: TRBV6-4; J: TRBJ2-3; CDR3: ASSPQGTPTDTQY
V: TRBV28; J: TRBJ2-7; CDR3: ASSLGQEQY
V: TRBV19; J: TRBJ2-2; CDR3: ASSIARLLEGPLVTGELF
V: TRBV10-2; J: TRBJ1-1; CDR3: ASEDLDRGMMNTEAF
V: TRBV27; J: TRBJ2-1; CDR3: ASSPSTSGNNEQF
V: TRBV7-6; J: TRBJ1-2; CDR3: ASSGGDRGDGYT
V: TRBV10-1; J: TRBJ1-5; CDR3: ASSESEEPQH
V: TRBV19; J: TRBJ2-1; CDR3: ASSMGLVGGLSYNEQF
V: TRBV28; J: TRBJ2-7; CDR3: ASRRTDRGGVEQY
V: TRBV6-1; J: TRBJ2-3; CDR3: ASSGGGTTDTQY
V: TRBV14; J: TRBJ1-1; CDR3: ASSITGVKNTEAF
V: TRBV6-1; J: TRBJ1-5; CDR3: ASNLKGQNNQPQH
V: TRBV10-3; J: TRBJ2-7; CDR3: AIQETTGSYSYEQY
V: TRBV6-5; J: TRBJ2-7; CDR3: ASSSGRGNYEQY
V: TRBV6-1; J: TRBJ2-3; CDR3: ASSENWGLRTDTQY
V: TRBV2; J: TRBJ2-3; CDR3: ASSEPGNTDTQY
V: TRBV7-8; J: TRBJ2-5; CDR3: ASMAGGGPYQETQY
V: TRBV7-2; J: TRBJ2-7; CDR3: ASSPPGLAGSYEQY
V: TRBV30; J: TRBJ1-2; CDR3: AWRDFYGYT
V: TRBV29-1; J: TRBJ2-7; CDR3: SVELRTGKSYEQY
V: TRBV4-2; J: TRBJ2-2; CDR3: ASSPEKGPVTGELF
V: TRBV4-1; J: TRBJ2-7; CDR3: ASSQGLVSYEQY
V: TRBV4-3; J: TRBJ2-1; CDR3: ASSRTTSGSTNEQF
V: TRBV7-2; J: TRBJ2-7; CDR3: ATAQVRDPDCEQY
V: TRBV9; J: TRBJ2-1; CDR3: ASSASGTSGEQF
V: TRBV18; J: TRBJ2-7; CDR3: ASSPQGNNYEQY
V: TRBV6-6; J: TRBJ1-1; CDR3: ASSYRGRAEAF
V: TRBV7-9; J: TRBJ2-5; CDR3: ASSFEAGEGLETQY
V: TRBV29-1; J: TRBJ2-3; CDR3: SVRTSGSSDTQY
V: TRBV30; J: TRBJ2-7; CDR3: AWSDRGTGTYEQY
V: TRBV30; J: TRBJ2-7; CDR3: AWTSVNYEQY
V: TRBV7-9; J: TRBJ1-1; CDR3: ASSLAETGEDWVNTEAF